This record looks at one T cell receptor beta chain sequence and its context. The antigen remains unidentified. The data were taken from a study of CD8 T cells in ankylosing spondylitis. Whole-study findings and limits: Earlier work had already found some motif variants in reactive arthritis synovial fluid and blood. Seemingly distinctive of ankylosing spondylitis blood was a TCR beta motif formed by eight highly homologous variants. It was reported that disease-linked clones were significantly enriched in matched ankylosing spondylitis synovial fluid.

TCRdb re-analysed the 5' RACE reads in MiXCR, keeping a single row per CDR3 protein. The sample has a few hundred thousand distinct CDR3 sequences, around 20% seen once. The CDR3 runs 12 residues. Germline CDR1 reads SGHNT; CDR2 reads YENEEA. V was cut by 5 bases and J by 6 bases, with 10 bases left in between. Input material: blood, either unsorted or a sorted T cell fraction (not recorded which). J is TRBJ1-1 and V is TRBV11-3; no definite D call. This sequence was found in a male donor with ankylosing spondylitis. The DNA of the CDR3 is TGTGCCAGCAGCCACCGGTCGGCTGAAGCTTTCTTT. It is translated as CASSHRSAEAFF.